The 31 T cell receptor beta chains in this list originate from one sample, sequenced in a study of monozygotic twins with inflammatory bowel disease. With the 5' RACE reads reprocessed, TCRdb shows one record per CDR3 protein and no DNA. The sample's table shows under 200,000 distinct CDR3 sequences. Input material: blood. These receptors were collected from a human donor with ulcerative colitis or Crohn's disease, or a healthy co-twin of an affected twin (not recorded which).

The chain joins TRBV4-2 to TRBJ1-5. This CDR3 has 15 residues. Germline-derived CDR1 and CDR2 are LGHNA and YNFKEQ. CDR3 region: CASSRVGGGDQPQHF.

The chain is built from TRBV19 and TRBJ1-5. This CDR3 is 13 amino acids long. The germline CDR1 and CDR2 sequences are LNHDA and SQIVND (reference sequence). The CDR3: CASSHLMGQPQHF. Variable domain in full (rest from reference TRBV19 and TRBJ1-5): DGGITQSPKYLFRKEGQNVTLSCEQNLNHDAMYWYRQDPGQGLRLIYYSQIVNDFQKGDIAEGYSVSREKKESFPLTVTSAQKNPTAFYLCASSHLMGQPQHFGDGTRLSIL.

This chain links TRBV7-2 with TRBJ2-5. The CDR3 totals 12 residues. CDR1 SGHTA and CDR2 FQGNSA come from the germline V gene. CDR3 residues: CASSLMGETQYF.

The rearrangement joins TRBV2 to TRBJ1-3. The CDR3 length is 13 residues. Germline values: CDR1 SNHLY, CDR2 FYNNEI. This CDR3 reads CASRALEGNTIYF.

The CDR3 spells CASSLAGAPNEKLFF. This chain uses TRBV5-1 with TRBJ1-4. Looked up from germline, CDR1 is SGHRS and CDR2 is YFSETQ. The CDR3 spans 15 residues.

V usage is TRBV4-2 and J usage is TRBJ1-5. The CDR3 covers 16 residues. Germline V gene lookup returns CDR1 LGHNA and CDR2 YNFKEQ. CDR3 amino acids: CASSQEHKHSNQPQHF.

The chain uses TRBV25-1 and TRBJ2-5. CDR3 length equals 13 residues. Looked up from germline, CDR1 is MGHDK and CDR2 is SYGVNS. The CDR3 is CASSEWGGETQYF. The full variable domain, its missing parts supplied by reference TRBV25-1 and TRBJ2-5, is EADIYQTPRYLVIGTGKKITLECSQTMGHDKMYWYQQDPGMELHLIHYSYGVNSTEKGDLSSESTVSRIRTEHFPLTLESARPSHTSQYLCASSEWGGETQYFGPGTRLLVL.

The chain recombines TRBV28 with TRBJ2-7. CDR3 length: 12 amino acids. The germline V gene encodes CDR1 MDHEN and CDR2 SYDVKM. CDR3 protein: CASTQDSYEQYF.

The chain combines TRBV14 with TRBJ2-1; TCRdb reports TRBD1, a call that lacks DNA to check it against. The CDR3 covers 16 residues. Germline CDR1 and CDR2: SGHDN and FVKESK. This chain's CDR3 is CASSHIKGTGLHEQFF.

Here the CDR3 reads CASSNGAPLGEKLFF. The chain is built from TRBV6-5 and TRBJ1-4; as DNA is missing, the TRBD1 call by TCRdb cannot be tested. The germline V gene encodes CDR1 MNHEY and CDR2 SVGAGI. This CDR3 contains 15 residues.

The chain uses TRBV5-1 and TRBJ2-7; TCRdb lists TRBD1, though no DNA is available to test this call. Germline assignment: CDR1 SGHRS and CDR2 YFSETQ. The CDR3 totals 14 residues. The CDR3 is CASSSGTGRHEQYF.

The chain couples TRBV7-9 to TRBJ2-3; there is no DNA to check the TCRdb D call of TRBD2. CDR1 SEHNR and CDR2 FQNEAQ come from the germline V gene (reference sequence). This CDR3 comprises 13 residues. Here the CDR3 reads CAASGRASDTQYF.

The chain combines TRBV5-4 with TRBJ2-1. Germline V CDR1 and CDR2: SGHNT, YYREEE (reference sequence). The CDR3 loop spans 15 amino acids. CDR3 in amino acids: CASSLAAFDNNEQFF.

The CDR3 is CASSDITGNTEAFF. This sequence joins TRBV5-1 and TRBJ1-1; as DNA is missing, the TRBD1 call by TCRdb cannot be tested. CDR1 and CDR2 (germline): SGHRS, YFSETQ. This CDR3 contains 14 residues.

The rearrangement joins TRBV27 to TRBJ2-1; TCRdb reports TRBD2, a call that lacks DNA to check it against. Per germline, CDR1 MNHEY and CDR2 SMNVEV (reference sequence). This CDR3 contains 16 residues. The CDR3 spells CASRAGAGAGYNEQFF.

The rearrangement joins TRBV27 to TRBJ2-7. The CDR3 runs to 11 residues. In germline, CDR1 is MNHEY, CDR2 SMNVEV (reference sequence). CDR3 residues: CASSLGFEQYF.

The genes are TRBV12-3 or TRBV12-4 and TRBJ2-3; TCRdb's D gene call, TRBD2, goes unchecked for lack of DNA. The CDR3 sequence is 17 residues long. CDR3 region: CASSPPSGRVGTDTQYF.

This sequence joins TRBV4-3 and TRBJ2-1; TCRdb's D call, TRBD2, is unchecked because there is no DNA. The CDR3 extends over 16 amino acids. CDR1 and CDR2 from the germline V gene are LGHNA and YSLEER. CDR3 sequence reads: CASSQWPGTSGVEQFF.

The V gene is TRBV5-1, the J gene TRBJ1-4. CDR1 is SGHRS, CDR2 YFSETQ, per germline. The CDR3 length is 14 residues. The chain's CDR3 is CASSLDSTNEKLFF.

This chain uses TRBV28 with TRBJ1-1. Germline V gene sequence: CDR1 MDHEN, CDR2 SYDVKM. This CDR3 region has 16 residues. The CDR3 loop is CASSLFSGNGDTEAFF.

The chain combines TRBV11-2 with TRBJ2-3. CDR3 size: 15 residues. Germline V gene sequence: CDR1 SGHAT, CDR2 FQNNGV. This chain's CDR3 is CASSLDLGSGDTQYF.

The chain has TRBV5-1 and TRBJ2-5. The length of the CDR3 is 13 residues. In germline, CDR1 is SGHRS, CDR2 YFSETQ. CDR3 loop: CASSLEVWETQYF.

V gene TRBV6-7 combines with J gene TRBJ1-2; as DNA is missing, the TRBD1 call by TCRdb cannot be tested. TRBV6-7 has ORF status, its function being uncertain. The CDR3 has 13 residues. The chain's CDR3 is CASSERQVPGYTF.

The rearrangement uses TRBV9 and TRBJ2-2. This CDR3 contains 13 residues. From germline, CDR1 is SGDLS and CDR2 YYNGEE. CDR3 region: CASSADVAGELFF.

The chain employs TRBV11-2 and TRBJ2-3; without DNA, the TCRdb call of TRBD2 cannot be checked. The CDR3 sequence is 16 residues long. Per germline, CDR1 SGHAT and CDR2 FQNNGV. CDR3 sequence reads: CASSLGPSANTDTQYF.

CDR3: CASSSGPYNEQFF. V and J are TRBV5-1 and TRBJ2-1. Germline CDR1 SGHRS, CDR2 YFSETQ. There are 13 residues in the CDR3.

The chain carries TRBV9 and TRBJ1-6; TCRdb indicates TRBD1, and absent DNA this call remains unverified. From germline, CDR1 is SGDLS and CDR2 YYNGEE. The CDR3 runs to 13 residues. CDR3 in amino acids: CASRTGVDSPLHF.

CDR3 residues: CASSPRTAGPLHF. The rearrangement joins TRBV3-1 to TRBJ1-6; TCRdb's D call of TRBD1 is untestable without DNA. The CDR3 runs 13 residues. In germline, CDR1 is LGHDT, CDR2 YNNKEL (reference sequence).

The chain combines TRBV15 with TRBJ1-4; there is no DNA to check the TCRdb D call of TRBD1. Germline values: CDR1 LNHNV, CDR2 YYDKDF (reference sequence). The CDR3 spans 16 residues. CDR3 loop: CATSRDPGGAEEKLFF.

The V call is TRBV11-1, the J call TRBJ2-5; TCRdb proposes TRBD1, but this gene call is untestable without DNA. The CDR3 is made up of 18 amino acids. Germline assignment: CDR1 SGHAT and CDR2 FQDESV (reference sequence). The CDR3 is CASSQGASGLQGLETQYF.

The CDR3: CAINGGQGADSPLHF. The chain joins TRBV10-3 to TRBJ1-6; the D call of TRBD1 rests on TCRdb alone, since no DNA is present to check it. This CDR3 comprises 15 residues. Germline V gene data show CDR1 as ENHRY and CDR2 as SYGVKD.